This TCR beta chain was identified during a study of regulatory T cells in long-lasting Graves disease. Findings and limits, study-wide: Compared with new cases, persistent Graves' patients showed reduced TCR diversity.

This clonotype occurred a few times. Its antigen is unknown. Germline loops: CDR1 SEHNR, CDR2 FQNEAQ (reference sequence). V was trimmed by 10 bases and J by 5 bases, leaving 14 bases between them. There are 12 residues in the CDR3. This sample's time point: persistent/refractory GD, antithyroid drugs over 5 years with positive TRAb. Generation of the TCR library employed RNA extracted from PBMCs. One endocrinology department in Xi'an, China, was where patients came from. Construction of the TCR beta libraries employed iRepertoire HTBI primers in conjunction with Arm-PCR of CDR3 regions. TCRdb redid the calling of the multiplex PCR reads with MiXCR, one entry per CDR3 protein. The sample includes fewer than 400,000 distinct CDR3 sequences, around 20% of them seen just once.

The source was peripheral blood mononuclear cells (PBMCs), collected when the disease was refractory, from a patient treated with antithyroid drugs. The rearrangement joins TRBV7-9 to TRBJ2-5; D is possibly TRBD2 (5 bases). The receptor was derived from a female donor with Graves disease. DNA of the CDR3: TGTGCCACCGGGATCCTAGAGGAGACCCAGTACTTC. Amino acid sequence: CATGILEETQYF.